The following is a TCR beta chain sequence with its context. Antigen: not known. The sample originates from a study of identical twins. Unique molecular identifiers were in the cDNA, with template-switch universal primer binding. In TCRdb, the 5' RACE reads were re-called with MiXCR into one record per CDR3 protein. Altogether about 890,000 distinct CDR3 sequences are present, about 12% being singletons, with the ten largest covering around 1.5%. The CDR3 spans 14 residues. Trimming left V 6 bases short and J 7 bases short, with 18 bases between. Germline V CDR1 and CDR2: MDHEN, SYDVKM. Study results and caveats: For monozygotic twins, models underestimated out-of-frame TCR alpha sharing.

The same data also went into a second study, on yellow fever vaccine responses in identical twins. As that report states: The authors reported partly convergent, partly personalized vaccine responses in identical twins.

The chain uses TRBV28 and TRBJ1-2; possibly TRBD1 for D (6 bases). The sequenced sample consisted of PBMCs. This sequence originates from a young woman in good health. Here the CDR3 reads CASRTGGPGGGYTF. The CDR3 DNA follows: TGTGCCAGCAGAACCGGGGGCCCCGGGGGTGGCTACACCTTC.